The clone carrying this T cell receptor beta chain was seen only a few times. Its antigen is not known. This record comes from a study of T cell responses to AZD1222 COVID-19 vaccine. Study results and caveats: Repertoire sampling was restricted to post-peak T cell response timepoints. Nearly half of spike-specific TCRs reportedly go after variant regions that carry no mutations. With dominance at 160-218 and 743-854, vaccine-associated CD4 TCRs spanned spike. Among the donors, most were white British and more were female, and clonal diversity was possibly underestimated.

Some clones are missing from TCRdb's copy, which holds only in-frame ones; the method was immunoSEQ multiplex PCR. The repertoire includes 90,000 to 130,000 clones, around 90% of them detected once, and 3% to 3.5% sits in the top ten. The V gene end was trimmed by 5 bases and the J gene end by 9 bases; junction bases not matched to a gene: 7. From germline, CDR1 is MNHEY and CDR2 SVGAGI. This CDR3 comprises 13 residues. The genes are TRBV6-5 and TRBJ1-1; 9 nucleotides agree with TRBD1. The material sequenced was peripheral blood, taken on day 0 of MenACWY control vaccination. The clonotype comes from an adult in good health. This CDR3 reads CASSPRDRAQAFF. In DNA form, the CDR3 reads TGTGCCAGCAGTCCCCGGGACAGGGCGCAAGCTTTCTTT.